These 20 T cell receptor beta chains were all obtained from the same sample, sequenced in a study of T cell repertoires in cytomegalovirus infection. TCRdb re-called the reads through MiXCR, storing one row per CDR3 protein. Of approximately 340,000 distinct CDR3 sequences listed, roughly 28% are singletons. These receptors' antigens are unknown. The source was cultured PBMCs, collected from culture after CMV antigen stimulation. Receptors were obtained from a human donor in good health (CMV status not recorded). Some clones in this sample may be carry-over from other donors' samples.

The V and J genes are TRBV6-1 and TRBJ1-2; no clear D gene. From germline, CDR1 is MNHNS and CDR2 SASEGT. Trimming stripped 5 bases from V and 2 bases from J, with 9 bases between. The CDR3 is made up of 13 amino acids. The CDR3 here is CASSSARNYGYTF. CDR3 nucleotide sequence: TGTGCCAGCAGTTCCGCTAGGAACTATGGCTACACCTTC.

J is TRBJ1-1 and V is TRBV7-6; D remains unclear. Germline V gene data show CDR1 as SGHVS and CDR2 as FNYEAQ. Trimming left V 1 base short and J 7 bases short, with 13 bases between. The CDR3 contains 14 residues. CDR3 in amino acids: CASSLGPVVGEAFF. In nucleotides, the CDR3 is TGTGCCAGCAGCTTAGGCCCAGTGGTCGGTGAAGCTTTCTTT.

The V gene is TRBV12-5, the J gene TRBJ2-2; 9 bases fit TRBD1. The V segment lost 5 bases and the J segment 3 bases; nucleotides outside the gene matches: 4. CDR3 length equals 15 residues. Germline values: CDR1 LGHNT, CDR2 FRNRAP. CDR3 coding DNA: TGTGCTAGTGGTGAGGGACAGGGTTACACCGGGGAGCTGTTTTTT. It specifies CASGEGQGYTGELFF.

This clonotype was picked up a small number of times. The chain joins TRBV6-8 to TRBJ1-2, with D perhaps TRBD1 (5 bases). This CDR3 spans 15 amino acids. From germline, CDR1 is MNHGY and CDR2 SAAAGT. Trimming left V 0 bases short and J 0 bases short, with 8 bases between. In nucleotides, the CDR3 is TGTGCCAGCAGTTACTCCGACAGAGCTAACTATGGCTACACCTTC. Translating gives CASSYSDRANYGYTF.

This rearrangement joins TRBV5-6 to TRBJ1-3; weak D call: TRBD1 (5 bases). The germline V gene has CDR1 SGHDT and CDR2 YYEEEE. The V end lost 0 bases, the J end lost 1 base, and 11 bases lay between the germline ends. The CDR3 is made up of 16 amino acids. The CDR3 loop reads CASSLEVRQSGNTIYF. In DNA, the CDR3 is TGTGCCAGCAGCTTGGAAGTTAGACAGTCTGGAAACACCATATATTTT.

The chain uses TRBV28 and TRBJ2-7; D gene unclear. V shed 5 bases and J shed 5 bases, with 16 bases lying between them. Germline-derived CDR1 and CDR2 are MDHEN and SYDVKM. The length of the CDR3 is 14 residues. DNA of the CDR3: TGTGCCAGCAGTCCGCAGGAAATTGTCCACGAGCAGTACTTC. Translating gives CASSPQEIVHEQYF.

This clonotype was seen more than once but under ten times. The J gene is TRBJ1-1, the V gene TRBV6-2 or TRBV6-3, with D unclear. The CDR3 consists of 12 residues. Germline CDR1 is MNHEY and CDR2 is SVGEGT. Trimming cost V 2 bases and J 8 bases, with 9 bases left between them. CDR3 coding DNA: TGTGCCAGCAGTTACGGACTCCTGGAAGCTTTCTTT. Its protein product is CASSYGLLEAFF.

This clonotype was seen only a few times. The rearrangement joins TRBV11-2 to TRBJ1-2; D might be TRBD1 (6 bases). Trimming pared 6 bases from V and 6 bases from J, leaving 20 bases between. Germline V gene sequence: CDR1 SGHAT, CDR2 FQNNGV. CDR3 length: 15 amino acids. CDR3 sequence reads: CASRPAGRGKDGYTF. Written as DNA, the CDR3 is TGTGCCAGCAGGCCCGCAGGCAGGGGAAAGGATGGCTACACCTTC.

This clonotype was seen only a few times. The chain joins TRBV28 to TRBJ2-1; D remains unclear. This CDR3 contains 14 residues. Germline CDR1 reads MDHEN; CDR2 reads SYDVKM. V was trimmed by 3 bases and J by 4 bases, leaving 10 bases between them. This CDR3 is CASSFVGDYNEQFF. The CDR3 bases are TGTGCCAGCAGTTTCGTTGGGGATTACAATGAGCAGTTCTTC.

This clonotype was recorded at least ten times. The CDR3 DNA reads as TGTGCCAGCAGTCTGGGACTAGCGGGAGGCACAGATACGCAGTATTTT. Translating it yields CASSLGLAGGTDTQYF. The chain carries TRBV12-3 or TRBV12-4 and TRBJ2-3, with 14 nucleotides matching TRBD2. V gave up 5 bases and J gave up 1 base; unmatched junction bases: 2. This CDR3 region has 16 residues.

The chain combines TRBV7-8 with TRBJ2-5; perhaps D is TRBD1 or TRBD2 (6 bases each). V lost 1 base and J 5 bases, leaving 14 bases between the germline ends. The germline CDR1 and CDR2 sequences are SGHVS and FQNEAQ. The CDR3 runs to 15 residues. The chain's CDR3 is CASSLGGAGRETQYF. CDR3 sequence (DNA): TGTGCCAGCAGCTTAGGGGGGGCAGGGCGGGAGACCCAGTACTTC.

In its sample, this clonotype was seen a few times. The rearrangement links TRBV27 to TRBJ2-1; 10 bases align to TRBD2. Germline CDR1 reads MNHEY; CDR2 reads SMNVEV (reference sequence). V shed 1 base, J shed 5 bases, and the junction held 17 bases outside the gene matches. This CDR3 is 20 amino acids long. DNA of the CDR3: TGTGCCAGCAGTTTATTTCGACTAGCGGGTTCGAGGGGGCAACACAATGAGCAGTTCTTC. It translates to CASSLFRLAGSRGQHNEQFF.

This clonotype showed up just a few times. The chain employs TRBV7-2 and TRBJ1-4; 7 nucleotides match TRBD1. CDR1 and CDR2 from the germline V gene are SGHTA and FQGNSA. V trimming: 4 bases; J trimming: 10 bases; junction bases outside the gene matches: 3. CDR3 size: 12 residues. DNA for the CDR3: TGTGCCAGCAGCTCAGACAGGGTAAAACTGTTTTTT. Its protein is CASSSDRVKLFF.

This clonotype was seen only a few times. The CDR3 reads CASSSLTLSTDTQYF. Written as DNA, the CDR3 is TGTGCCAGCAGTTCGCTTACGCTAAGCACAGATACGCAGTATTTT. The chain joins TRBV27 to TRBJ2-3, with D unresolved. The V end lost 4 bases, the J end lost 0 bases, and 11 bases lay between the germline ends. The CDR3 has 15 residues. Per germline, CDR1 MNHEY and CDR2 SMNVEV (reference sequence).

This clonotype was counted at least ten times. The chain combines TRBV7-8 with TRBJ2-2; D not certain. This CDR3 region has 12 residues. The V end lost 4 bases, the J end lost 4 bases, and 4 bases lay between the germline ends. The germline V gene has CDR1 SGHVS and CDR2 FQNEAQ. The DNA of the CDR3 is TGTGCCAGCAGCTCCAGCACCGGGGAGCTGTTTTTT. Translated, it gives CASSSSTGELFF.

The genes are TRBV12-3 or TRBV12-4 and TRBJ2-6, with 7 bases identical to TRBD1. CDR3 length equals 14 residues. V lost 7 bases and J lost 2; bases outside the gene matches: 2. CDR3 residues: CASNRGTGANVLTF. The CDR3 DNA is TGTGCCAGCAACAGGGGTACTGGGGCCAACGTCCTGACTTTC.

The chain couples TRBV27 to TRBJ2-7; 8 bases are a match to TRBD2. Looked up from germline, CDR1 is MNHEY and CDR2 is SMNVEV (reference sequence). J gave up 1 base and V 1 base, and 3 bases lay outside the gene matches. This CDR3 contains 15 residues. CDR3 sequence reads: CASSLFAGGSYEQYF. In DNA, the CDR3 is TGTGCCAGCAGTTTATTCGCGGGAGGTTCCTACGAGCAGTACTTC.

Only a few counts were recorded for this clonotype. This rearrangement joins TRBV7-6 to TRBJ2-2; 7 bases line up with TRBD1. The CDR3 loop spans 14 amino acids. Looked up from germline, CDR1 is SGHVS and CDR2 is FNYEAQ. The V gene end was trimmed by 5 bases and the J gene end by 4 bases; junction bases not matched to a gene: 4. This CDR3 reads CASSQGQFTGELFF. Written as DNA, the CDR3 is TGTGCCAGCAGCCAGGGACAGTTCACCGGGGAGCTGTTTTTT.

In its sample, this clonotype was seen a few times. This chain links TRBV7-6 with TRBJ2-7; 11 bases map to TRBD1. Germline trimming cut 0 bases from V and 7 bases from J; bases unmatched to any gene: 8. Germline CDR1 reads SGHVS; CDR2 reads FNYEAQ. The CDR3 is 16 residues long. CDR3 loop: CASSLAPDRGLGEQYF. CDR3 in DNA: TGTGCCAGCAGCTTAGCGCCGGACAGGGGGCTTGGAGAGCAGTACTTC.

V gene TRBV7-2 combines with J gene TRBJ1-2, with unresolved D. The germline V gene has CDR1 SGHTA and CDR2 FQGNSA. This CDR3 has 12 amino acids. The V gene lost 2 bases and the J gene lost 8 bases, with 9 bases spanning the gap. The CDR3 coding sequence is TGTGCCAGCAGCTTAAGGCTTCTGGGCTACACCTTC. Residues: CASSLRLLGYTF.